One and the same sample provided the 8 T cell receptor beta chains below, sequenced in a study of cytomegalovirus exposure and HLA in healthy donors. The PCR used 60 Vbeta and 13 Jbeta primers. The data were produced by immunoSEQ multiplex PCR, yet TCRdb's version contains in-frame clones alone and is incomplete. The table records about 87,000 clones, 65% to 75% of them present only once. The sequenced material came from PBMCs. The receptors stem from a young man in good health and CMV-seropositive.

This sequence joins TRBV4-2 and TRBJ2-7, with D unresolved. The V and J ends lost 4 bases and 2 bases respectively, with 9 bases between them. The germline V gene encodes CDR1 LGHNA and CDR2 YNFKEQ. The CDR3 length is 13 residues. DNA for the CDR3: TGTGCCAGCAGCCCTAACTTGCCCTACGAGCAGTACTTC. Its translation is CASSPNLPYEQYF.

This clone appeared a single time. The rearrangement uses TRBV6-1 and TRBJ2-7; D gene unclear. V was cut by 7 bases and J by 0 bases, with 10 bases left in between. This CDR3 spans 13 amino acids. Looked up from germline, CDR1 is MNHNS and CDR2 is SASEGT. CDR3: CASTNLSSYEQYF. The CDR3 nucleotides are TGTGCCAGCACCAATTTGAGCTCCTACGAGCAGTACTTC.

This sequence joins TRBV4-3 and TRBJ2-1; D is uncertain. This CDR3 is built from 15 residues. The V end was cut by 0 bases, the J end by 8 bases, with 14 bases between. Per germline, CDR1 LGHNA and CDR2 YSLEER. The CDR3: CASSQDVERGYEQFF. CDR3 in DNA: TGCGCCAGCAGCCAAGATGTTGAGCGTGGGTATGAGCAGTTCTTC.

The chain joins TRBV7-2 to TRBJ2-3; the match to TRBD2 covers 7 bases. Looked up from germline, CDR1 is SGHTA and CDR2 is FQGNSA. Germline trimming cut 1 base from V and 2 bases from J; bases unmatched to any gene: 3. There are 15 residues in the CDR3. CDR3 sequence (DNA): TGTGCCAGCAGCTTAGGGCGGGGGAACACAGATACGCAGTATTTT. It specifies CASSLGRGNTDTQYF.

The chain joins TRBV15 to TRBJ1-1; TRBD1 is a possible D gene (5 bases). The CDR3 sequence is 13 residues long. Germline-derived CDR1 and CDR2 are LNHNV and YYDKDF (reference sequence). The germline V and J ends were trimmed by 8 bases and 4 bases, with 14 bases remaining between them. Here the CDR3 reads CATQAGGTTEAFF. The DNA for the CDR3 is TGTGCCACCCAAGCCGGGGGTACCACTGAAGCTTTCTTT.

The V gene is TRBV5-1, the J gene TRBJ1-1, with TRBD1 matching 7 bases. From germline, CDR1 is SGHRS and CDR2 YFSETQ. This CDR3 is built from 14 residues. The J segment lost 6 bases and the V segment lost 0 bases, leaving 5 bases of the junction unmatched. The CDR3 protein is CASSLEQGMAEAFF. The CDR3 DNA is TGCGCCAGCAGCTTGGAACAGGGGATGGCTGAAGCTTTCTTT. Variable domain in full (rest from reference TRBV5-1 and TRBJ1-1): KAGVTQTPRYLIKTRGQQVTLSCSPISGHRSVSWYQQTPGQGLQFLFEYFSETQRNKGNFPGRFSGRQFSNSRSEMNVSTLELGDSALYLCASSLEQGMAEAFFGQGTRLTVV.

The chain joins TRBV5-4 to TRBJ2-7, with 13 positions matching TRBD2. Germline values: CDR1 SGHNT, CDR2 YYREEE (reference sequence). The CDR3 covers 19 residues. Losses at the gene ends were 4 bases for V and 0 bases for J; bases not matched to a gene: 13. CDR3 nucleotides: TGTGCCAGCAGCCCCGGGACTAGCGGGGAATGGGCCCTCTCCTACGAGCAGTACTTC. Translated, it gives CASSPGTSGEWALSYEQYF.

This clone was recorded once. J is TRBJ1-1 and V is TRBV29-1; TRBD1 matches at 8 bases. The CDR3 is 13 amino acids. Germline V gene data show CDR1 as SQVTM and CDR2 as ANQGSEA. The ends lost 7 bases at V and 4 bases at J; junction bases unmatched: 8. The DNA of the CDR3 is TGCAGCGCCGTGGACAGGGCGGCCACTGAAGCTTTCTTT. It encodes CSAVDRAATEAFF.